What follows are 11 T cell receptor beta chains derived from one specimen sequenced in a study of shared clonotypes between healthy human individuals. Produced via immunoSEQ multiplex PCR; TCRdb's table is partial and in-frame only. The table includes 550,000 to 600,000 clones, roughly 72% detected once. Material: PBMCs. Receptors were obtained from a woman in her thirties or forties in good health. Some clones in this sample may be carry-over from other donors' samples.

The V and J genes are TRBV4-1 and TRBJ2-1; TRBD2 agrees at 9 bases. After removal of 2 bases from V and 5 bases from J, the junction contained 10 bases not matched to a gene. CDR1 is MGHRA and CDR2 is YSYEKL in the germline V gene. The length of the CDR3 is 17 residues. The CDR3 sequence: CASSQSSGGLADNEQFF. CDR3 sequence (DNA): TGCGCCAGCAGCCAAAGTTCCGGGGGACTAGCCGACAATGAGCAGTTCTTC.

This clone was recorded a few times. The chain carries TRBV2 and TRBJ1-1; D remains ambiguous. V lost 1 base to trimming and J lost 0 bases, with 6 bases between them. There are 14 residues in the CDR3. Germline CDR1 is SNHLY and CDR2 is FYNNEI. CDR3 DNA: TGTGCCAGCAGTGAAGAAGGGTTGAACACTGAAGCTTTCTTT. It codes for CASSEEGLNTEAFF. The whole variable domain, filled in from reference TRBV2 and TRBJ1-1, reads EPEVTQTPSHQVTQMGQEVILRCVPISNHLYFYWYRQILGQKVEFLVSFYNNEISEKSEIFDDQFSVERPDGSNFTLKIRSTKLEDSAMYFCASSEEGLNTEAFFGQGTRLTVV.

CDR3 in DNA: TGTGCCAGCAGCTTAAACCGGGGCCAGGGGGAGCAGTTCTTC. It codes for CASSLNRGQGEQFF. The chain employs TRBV11-2 and TRBJ2-1; a weak D match, TRBD1 (6 bases). Trimming left V 2 bases short and J 10 bases short, with 15 bases between. The CDR3 has 14 residues. Germline lookup yields CDR1 SGHAT and CDR2 FQNNGV.

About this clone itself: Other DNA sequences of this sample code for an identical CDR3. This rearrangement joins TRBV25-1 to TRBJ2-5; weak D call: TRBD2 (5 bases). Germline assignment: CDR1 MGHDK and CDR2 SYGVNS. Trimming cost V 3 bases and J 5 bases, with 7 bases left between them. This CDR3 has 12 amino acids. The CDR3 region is CASSDPGETQYF. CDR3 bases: TGTGCCAGCAGTGATCCGGGGGAGACCCAGTACTTC.

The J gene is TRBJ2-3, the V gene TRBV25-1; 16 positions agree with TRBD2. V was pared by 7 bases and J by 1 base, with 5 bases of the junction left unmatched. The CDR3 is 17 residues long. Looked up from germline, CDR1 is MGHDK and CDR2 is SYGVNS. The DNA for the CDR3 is TGTGCCAGCACCGGGACTAGCGGGAGGGCCCGCACAGATACGCAGTATTTT. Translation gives CASTGTSGRARTDTQYF.

The CDR3 DNA reads TGTGCCAGCAGCCAAAGGGGACCGGGACAAGGGGTTCGTGCTAGTGACAATGAGCAGTTCTTC. Its protein product is CASSQRGPGQGVRASDNEQFF. This chain connects TRBV14 to TRBJ2-1; tentative D call: TRBD1 (6 bases). Germline loops: CDR1 SGHDN, CDR2 FVKESK. With 2 bases removed from V and 5 bases from J, the gap between germline ends came to 31 bases. The CDR3 is 21 amino acids.

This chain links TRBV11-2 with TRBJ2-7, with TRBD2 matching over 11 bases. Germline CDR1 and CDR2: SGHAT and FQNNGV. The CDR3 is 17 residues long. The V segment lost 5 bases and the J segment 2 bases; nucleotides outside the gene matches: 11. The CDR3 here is CASSPGTSGTEPYEQYF. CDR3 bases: TGTGCCAGCAGCCCCGGGACTAGCGGCACGGAGCCCTACGAGCAGTACTTC.

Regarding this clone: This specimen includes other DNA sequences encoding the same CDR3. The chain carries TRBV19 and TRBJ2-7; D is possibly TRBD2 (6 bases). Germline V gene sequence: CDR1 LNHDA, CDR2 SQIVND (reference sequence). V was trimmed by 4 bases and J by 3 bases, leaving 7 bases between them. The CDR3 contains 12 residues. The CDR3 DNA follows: TGTGCCAGTAGTACCGGGAGCTACGAGCAGTACTTC. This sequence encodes CASSTGSYEQYF.

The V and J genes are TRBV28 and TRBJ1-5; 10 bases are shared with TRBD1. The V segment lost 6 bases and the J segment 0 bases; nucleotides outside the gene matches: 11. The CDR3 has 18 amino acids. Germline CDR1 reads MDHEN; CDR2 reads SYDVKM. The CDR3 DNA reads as TGTGCCAGCAGAAGCCGGGACAGGGGTTTTTATAGCAATCAGCCCCAGCATTTT. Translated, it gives CASRSRDRGFYSNQPQHF.

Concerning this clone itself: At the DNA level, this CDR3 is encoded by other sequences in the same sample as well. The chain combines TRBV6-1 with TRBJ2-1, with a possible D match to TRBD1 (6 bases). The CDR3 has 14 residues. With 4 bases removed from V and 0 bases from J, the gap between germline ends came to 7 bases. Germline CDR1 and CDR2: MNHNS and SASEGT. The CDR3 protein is CASSGTDSYNEQFF. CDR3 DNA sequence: TGTGCCAGCAGTGGGACAGACTCCTACAATGAGCAGTTCTTC.

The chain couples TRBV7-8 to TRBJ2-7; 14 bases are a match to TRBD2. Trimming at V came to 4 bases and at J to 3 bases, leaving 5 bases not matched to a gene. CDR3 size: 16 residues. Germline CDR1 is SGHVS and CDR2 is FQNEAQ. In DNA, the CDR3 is TGTGCCAGCAGCTCCGGACTAGCGGGAGGCCTCTACGAGCAGTACTTC. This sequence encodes CASSSGLAGGLYEQYF.